What follows is one TCR beta chain and its context. What it recognizes is unknown. The data were taken from a study of T cell responses to AZD1222 COVID-19 vaccine. The germline V gene encodes CDR1 MNHEY and CDR2 SVGEGT. This CDR3 has 17 amino acids. V lost 6 bases and J 3 bases, leaving 21 bases between the germline ends. Notes on the study in general: Spike as a whole was targeted by vaccine-associated CD4 TCRs, dominant at 160-218 and 743-854. Only a handful of AZD1222 recipients, six or seven in all, had baseline seropositivity.

Profiled with immunoSEQ multiplex PCR; TCRdb holds only in-frame clones, not every one. The sample lists more than 75,000 clones, around 93% occurring once. Sequenced material: peripheral blood, taken 28 days after the second AZD1222 dose. This TCR was recovered from an adult who received the AZD1222 COVID-19 vaccine. The chain links TRBV6-2 or TRBV6-3 to TRBJ2-1; TRBD2 might be the D (6 bases). The CDR3 spells CASSAWVAGLFYNEQFF. CDR3 nucleotides: TGTGCCAGCAGCGCATGGGTGGCGGGACTTTTCTACAATGAGCAGTTCTTC.